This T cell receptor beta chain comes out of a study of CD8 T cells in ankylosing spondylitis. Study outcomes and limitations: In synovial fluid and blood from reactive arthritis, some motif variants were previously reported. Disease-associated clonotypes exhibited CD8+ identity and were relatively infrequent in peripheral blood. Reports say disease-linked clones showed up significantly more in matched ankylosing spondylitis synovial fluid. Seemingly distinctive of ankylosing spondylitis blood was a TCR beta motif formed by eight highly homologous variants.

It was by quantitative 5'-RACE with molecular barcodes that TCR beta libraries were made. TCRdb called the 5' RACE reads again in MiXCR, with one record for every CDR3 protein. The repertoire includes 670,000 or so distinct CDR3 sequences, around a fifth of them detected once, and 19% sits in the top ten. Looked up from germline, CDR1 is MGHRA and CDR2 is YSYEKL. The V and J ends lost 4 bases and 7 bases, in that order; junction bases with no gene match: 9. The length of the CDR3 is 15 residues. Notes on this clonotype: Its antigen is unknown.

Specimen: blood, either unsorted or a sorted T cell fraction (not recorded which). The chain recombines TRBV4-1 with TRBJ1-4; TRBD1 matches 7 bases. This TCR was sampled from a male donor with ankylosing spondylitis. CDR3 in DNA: TGCGCCAGCAGCCCTCATGAGGGGGCGGTTGAAAAACTGTTTTTT. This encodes CASSPHEGAVEKLFF.